This T cell receptor beta chain is drawn from a study of CD8 T cells in ankylosing spondylitis. TCRdb reprocessed the 5' RACE reads via MiXCR and lists one record per CDR3 protein. Seen here are around 230,000 distinct CDR3 sequences, approximately 7.6% observed once, and the top ten hold more than 4.5%. This clonotype was detected ten times or more. Germline values: CDR1 LGHDT, CDR2 YNNKEL (reference sequence). The CDR3 is 14 amino acids. With 2 bases removed from V and 7 bases from J, the gap between germline ends came to 12 bases. The chain couples TRBV3-1 to TRBJ2-1; D possibly corresponds to TRBD1 (5 bases). The origin of this receptor is a female donor with ankylosing spondylitis or in good health (not recorded which). The sample comprised blood, either unsorted or a sorted T cell fraction (not recorded which). CDR3 sequence reads: CASSQKRQINEQFF. In DNA, the CDR3 is TGTGCCAGCAGCCAAAAACGACAGATTAATGAGCAGTTCTTC.